Below are 16 T cell receptor beta chains sequenced from a single sample in a study of control samples from healthy donors and cancer patients. TCRdb keeps only in-frame clones here, not all; method: immunoSEQ multiplex PCR. The sample has roughly 120,000 clones; approximately 87% are singletons. Specimen: blood. The receptors shown here come from a man in his thirties or forties in good health.

As to this clone: Other DNA sequences in the sample encode the same CDR3. The V gene is TRBV9, the J gene TRBJ1-2, with unresolved D. The CDR3 sequence is 13 residues long. Trimming stripped 0 bases from V and 4 bases from J, with 7 bases between. Germline values: CDR1 SGDLS, CDR2 YYNGEE. The CDR3 protein is CASSVGGSYGYTF. The CDR3 region has the DNA TGTGCCAGCAGCGTAGGAGGGAGCTATGGCTACACCTTC.

V and J are TRBV12-3 or TRBV12-4 and TRBJ1-1, with D possibly being TRBD1 (5 bases). Deletions cut 3 bases from V and 7 bases from J, with 12 bases between. The CDR3 has 13 amino acids. CDR3 protein: CASSLGGTNEAFF. The CDR3 DNA follows: TGTGCCAGCAGTTTGGGGGGGACTAATGAAGCTTTCTTT.

V gene TRBV29-1 combines with J gene TRBJ1-1; 7 bases line up with TRBD1. V lost 4 bases to trimming and J lost 2 bases; unmatched junction nucleotides: 4. Per the germline V gene, CDR1 is SQVTM and CDR2 is ANQGSEA. The CDR3 has 13 residues. The CDR3 here is CSVVGTDNTEAFF. CDR3 in DNA: TGCAGCGTTGTTGGGACAGATAACACTGAAGCTTTCTTT.

The chain uses TRBV11-2 and TRBJ1-6, with TRBD1 as a possible D gene (6 bases). Trimming left V 2 bases short and J 8 bases short, with 10 bases between. The CDR3 spans 14 residues. Germline V gene sequence: CDR1 SGHAT, CDR2 FQNNGV. As DNA, the CDR3 is TGTGCCAGCAGCTTACACAGGGCTGATTCACCCCTCCACTTT. Translating gives CASSLHRADSPLHF.

The rearrangement uses TRBV7-9 and TRBJ1-1, with D uncertain. Trimming left V 1 base short and J 2 bases short, with 5 bases between. CDR1 is SEHNR, CDR2 FQNEAQ, per germline (reference sequence). This CDR3 has 13 amino acids. CDR3: CASSLGRNTEAFF. CDR3 DNA: TGTGCCAGCAGCTTAGGACGAAACACTGAAGCTTTCTTT. Complete variable domain (other parts from reference TRBV7-9 and TRBJ1-1): DTGVSQNPRHKITKRGQNVTFRCDPISEHNRLYWYRQTLGQGPEFLTYFQNEAQLEKSRLLSDRFSAERPKGSFSTLEIQRTEQGDSAMYLCASSLGRNTEAFFGQGTRLTVV.

The chain links TRBV12-3 or TRBV12-4 to TRBJ2-4; D remains ambiguous. The CDR3 contains 13 residues. V lost 1 base, J lost 5 bases, and 6 bases lay in between. CDR3: CASSLGWENIQYF. The CDR3 DNA reads as TGTGCCAGCAGTTTAGGCTGGGAAAACATTCAGTACTTC.

V usage is TRBV27 and J usage is TRBJ2-7, with 7 bases lining up with TRBD1. Per the germline V gene, CDR1 is MNHEY and CDR2 is SMNVEV (reference sequence). The CDR3 runs 13 residues. V lost 3 bases to trimming and J lost 2 bases; unmatched junction nucleotides: 1. The CDR3 is CASSLTGPYEQYF. In DNA, the CDR3 is TGTGCCAGCAGTTTGACAGGGCCCTACGAGCAGTACTTC.

CDR3 bases: TGTGCCAGCTCACCAGATAGGAGCCCTAACTATGGCTACACCTTC. It is translated as CASSPDRSPNYGYTF. This chain links TRBV18 with TRBJ1-2; D unresolved. This CDR3 is 15 amino acids long. The ends were cut back, 2 bases at V and 0 bases at J, with 10 bases in the middle. Germline CDR1 is KGHSH and CDR2 is LQKENI. Combining the CDR3 with reference TRBV18 and TRBJ1-2 gives the whole variable domain NAGVMQNPRHLVRRRGQEARLRCSPMKGHSHVYWYRQLPEEGLKFMVYLQKENIIDESGMPKERFSAEFPKEGPSILRIQQVVRGDSAAYFCASSPDRSPNYGYTFGSGTRLTVV.

This chain uses TRBV5-1 with TRBJ2-3; no firm D call. In germline, CDR1 is SGHRS, CDR2 YFSETQ. The CDR3 is 15 residues long. V lost 4 bases and J 4 bases, leaving 16 bases between the germline ends. The CDR3 DNA follows: TGCGCCAGCAGCGACCCGACGAGAGGCGCAGATACGCAGTATTTT. As protein: CASSDPTRGADTQYF. The variable domain in full, with the rest retrieved from reference TRBV5-1 and TRBJ2-3, is KAGVTQTPRYLIKTRGQQVTLSCSPISGHRSVSWYQQTPGQGLQFLFEYFSETQRNKGNFPGRFSGRQFSNSRSEMNVSTLELGDSALYLCASSDPTRGADTQYFGPGTRLTVL.

The chain employs TRBV6-6 and TRBJ1-6; 7 positions match TRBD1. Unmatched junction bases numbered 7, after V lost 1 base and J lost 7 bases. Germline values: CDR1 MNHNY, CDR2 SVGAGI (reference sequence). This CDR3 comprises 16 residues. For the CDR3, the DNA is TGTGCCAGCAGTTACTATCAACCAGGGGGGAATTCACCCCTCCACTTT. Amino acid sequence: CASSYYQPGGNSPLHF.

The chain recombines TRBV29-1 with TRBJ1-5, with 10 bases matching TRBD1. The CDR3 is 14 residues long. CDR1 SQVTM and CDR2 ANQGSEA come from the germline V gene. V shed 6 bases, J shed 5 bases, and the junction held 7 bases outside the gene matches. The CDR3 DNA follows: TGCAGCGTGAAGACCGGGACAGGGGATCAGCCCCAGCATTTT. Protein sequence: CSVKTGTGDQPQHF. Variable domain in full (rest from reference TRBV29-1 and TRBJ1-5): SAVISQKPSRDICQRGTSLTIQCQVDSQVTMMFWYRQQPGQSLTLIATANQGSEATYESGFVIDKFPISRPNLTFSTLTVSNMSPEDSSIYLCSVKTGTGDQPQHFGDGTRLSIL.

V and J are TRBV5-4 and TRBJ2-2, with unresolved D. Germline V gives CDR1 SGHNT, CDR2 YYREEE (reference sequence). The CDR3 length is 14 residues. Trimming shortened V by 0 bases and J by 4 bases, and 7 bases separated the two germline ends. In nucleotides, the CDR3 is TGTGCCAGCAGCTTGGCGACCGCCACCGGGGAGCTGTTTTTT. This codes for CASSLATATGELFF.

Of note for this clone: In the same sample, other DNA sequences code for this CDR3. This chain links TRBV2 with TRBJ2-1, with TRBD2 matching 9 bases. J lost 2 bases, V lost 7 bases, and 6 bases had no gene match. The CDR3 runs 15 residues. Germline CDR1 SNHLY, CDR2 FYNNEI. The CDR3 DNA sequence: TGTGCCAGCACCCTTTTAGCGGGGGCCTACAATGAGCAGTTCTTC. Protein: CASTLLAGAYNEQFF.

The chain couples TRBV10-1 to TRBJ1-2; no reliable D call. The CDR3 extends over 13 amino acids. V was shortened by 3 bases and J by 4 bases, with 9 bases between the two germline ends. From germline, CDR1 is WNHNN and CDR2 SYGVQD (reference sequence). CDR3 region: CASSEDPTYGYTF. The CDR3 nucleotides are TGCGCCAGCAGTGAAGATCCCACCTATGGCTACACCTTC.

V and J are TRBV28 and TRBJ1-2; D ambiguous. Germline V CDR1 and CDR2: MDHEN, SYDVKM. The CDR3 has 12 amino acids. V was shortened by 5 bases and J by 4 bases, with 8 bases between the two germline ends. In DNA, the CDR3 is TGTGCCAGCAGTCCCCGTACCTATGGCTACACCTTC. Protein product: CASSPRTYGYTF.

V gene TRBV27 combines with J gene TRBJ1-1; no reliable D call. V was clipped by 2 bases and J by 1 base, with 8 bases between them. The CDR3 spans 14 residues. Germline CDR1 MNHEY, CDR2 SMNVEV (reference sequence). The CDR3 bases are TGTGCCAGCAGTTTACGAGGACCGAACACTGAAGCTTTCTTT. Its protein is CASSLRGPNTEAFF.